Presented here are 5 T cell receptor beta chains from one specimen sequenced in a study of beta chain features in type 1 diabetes. The isolated RNA, all of it, was reverse transcribed, so expressed TCRB transcripts were what got sequenced. Clones were sequenced by immunoSEQ multiplex PCR, and TCRdb holds only the in-frame ones, with some missing. The table includes hundreds of thousands of clones, over 12% detected once. General study findings and limits: All four CD4+ subsets of Type 1 diabetes patients contained TCRB CDR3s that were moderately but significantly shorter.

No cognate antigen is known for these TCRs. The source material was naive CD4+ T cells from blood. These receptors came from a man younger than 35 with type 1 diabetes.

This chain connects TRBV5-4 to TRBJ2-7; 9 bases align to TRBD2. Germline CDR1 is SGHNT and CDR2 is YYREEE (reference sequence). The CDR3 totals 15 residues. J was trimmed by 3 bases and V by 4 bases; bases with no gene match: 8. DNA of the CDR3: TGTGCCAGCAGCGTAACTAGCGGGTCTCGCTACGAGCAGTACTTC. The encoded protein is CASSVTSGSRYEQYF.

Note on this clone: A junction boundary mismatches the germline segment, possibly from a read error. The chain links TRBV29-1 to TRBJ1-5; the D gene is possibly TRBD1 (5 bases). This CDR3 contains 13 residues. Germline V gene lookup returns CDR1 SQVTM and CDR2 ANQGSEA. The chain's CDR3 is CSVEEGKSQPQHF. CDR3 in DNA: TGCAGCGTCGAAGAGGGGAAGAGTCAGCCCCAGCATTTT.

The J gene is TRBJ1-4, the V gene TRBV9; D is unresolved. The CDR3 contains 13 residues. Trimming took off 0 bases at V and 8 bases at J, with 8 bases between the two ends. Looked up from germline, CDR1 is SGDLS and CDR2 is YYNGEE. The CDR3 region has the DNA TGTGCCAGCAGCGTAGGCCTCGAGGAAAAACTGTTTTTT. Encoded protein: CASSVGLEEKLFF.

The chain joins TRBV9 to TRBJ1-1, with a possible D match to TRBD1 (5 bases). Trimming left V 1 base short and J 5 bases short, with 18 bases between. This CDR3 comprises 16 residues. Germline V gene sequence: CDR1 SGDLS, CDR2 YYNGEE. In DNA form, the CDR3 reads TGTGCCAGCAGCGTAAAGGCGGGGCTAAGTTATACTGAAGCTTTCTTT. Translation: CASSVKAGLSYTEAFF. The whole variable domain, filled in from reference TRBV9 and TRBJ1-1, reads DSGVTQTPKHLITATGQRVTLRCSPRSGDLSVYWYQQSLDQGLQFLIQYYNGEERAKGNILERFSAQQFPDLHSELNLSSLELGDSALYFCASSVKAGLSYTEAFFGQGTRLTVV.

This clone appeared a few times. The chain employs TRBV29-1 and TRBJ2-3; D is undetermined. Germline lookup yields CDR1 SQVTM and CDR2 ANQGSEA. The V and J ends lost 7 bases and 7 bases respectively, with 15 bases between them. The CDR3 spans 12 residues. The chain's CDR3 is CSARKDLHTQYF. The CDR3 coding sequence is TGCAGCGCCCGTAAGGATTTGCATACGCAGTATTTT.